The text below deals with one T cell receptor (beta chain). The sample belongs to a study of cytomegalovirus exposure and HLA in healthy donors. Study-level information: Caucasian-associated ancestry cluster membership applied to 75% to 85% of around 400 genotyped donors.

The germline CDR1 and CDR2 sequences are MGHRA and YSYEKL. V trimming: 1 base; J trimming: 3 bases; junction bases outside the gene matches: 17. CDR3 length: 20 residues. PCR primers comprised 60 Vbeta and 13 Jbeta primers. The table came from immunoSEQ multiplex PCR; TCRdb's copy has only in-frame clones and leaves some out. Here the sample spans 150,000 to 250,000 clones, around three quarters being singletons. This receptor was obtained from a woman between 25 and 40 years old in good health and CMV-seropositive. The V and J genes are TRBV4-1 and TRBJ2-2; 7 nucleotides line up with TRBD2. The sample consisted of PBMCs. The CDR3 bases are TGCGCCAGCAGCCAAGCCCGCGGGGGAAGGCGGGAGCGATACACCGGGGAGCTGTTTTTT. Amino acids: CASSQARGGRRERYTGELFF.